The 23 T cell receptor beta chains in this list originate from one sample, sequenced in a study of blood T cell repertoires in COVID-19. Sequenced by immunoSEQ multiplex PCR; TCRdb stores in-frame clones only, minus some. The sample has 200,000 to 250,000 clones; around 86% are singletons. The specimen sequenced was peripheral blood. Every receptor here comes from an older woman who had recovered from COVID-19.

V and J are TRBV11-3 and TRBJ2-3, with 8 bases identical to TRBD2. V trimming: 5 bases; J trimming: 3 bases; junction bases outside the gene matches: 7. This CDR3 spans 15 amino acids. Germline-derived CDR1 and CDR2 are SGHNT and YENEEA. In DNA form, the CDR3 reads TGTGCCAGCAGCCTCAGCGGGGGTAATACAGATACGCAGTATTTT. Amino acids: CASSLSGGNTDTQYF.

The chain carries TRBV18 and TRBJ1-4; D unclear. The ends were cut back, 1 base at V and 2 bases at J, with 8 bases in the middle. The CDR3 has 15 amino acids. In germline, CDR1 is KGHSH, CDR2 LQKENI. The CDR3 DNA reads TGTGCCAGCTCACCACTGTACGGTACTAATGAAAAACTGTTTTTT. Its protein is CASSPLYGTNEKLFF.

The chain combines TRBV19 with TRBJ2-7; D is unresolved. Trimming took 7 bases from V and 4 from J, leaving 17 bases between them. CDR1 is LNHDA, CDR2 SQIVND, per germline (reference sequence). This CDR3 has 14 residues. In DNA, the CDR3 is TGTGCCAGTAATCAAGGAGACCGCGCATACGAGCAGTACTTC. This encodes CASNQGDRAYEQYF.

This clone was seen more than once but under ten times. V usage is TRBV2 and J usage is TRBJ1-2, with TRBD1 matching 8 bases. Per germline, CDR1 SNHLY and CDR2 FYNNEI. V shed 6 bases and J 2 bases; nucleotides not matched to a gene: 8. CDR3 size: 15 residues. CDR3 loop: CASSLRDRINYGYTF. DNA of the CDR3: TGTGCCAGCAGCCTGCGGGACAGGATAAACTATGGCTACACCTTC.

The chain carries TRBV7-3 and TRBJ2-1; the match to TRBD1 covers 12 bases. V trimming: 4 bases; J trimming: 9 bases; junction bases outside the gene matches: 7. The CDR3 covers 15 residues. In germline, CDR1 is SGHTA, CDR2 FQGTGA. The CDR3 protein is CASSYRDRGHSEQFF. The CDR3 DNA is TGTGCCAGCAGCTACCGGGACAGGGGGCACAGTGAGCAGTTCTTC.

The chain links TRBV28 to TRBJ1-2, with a weak D call TRBD1 (6 bases). Germline V gene data show CDR1 as MDHEN and CDR2 as SYDVKM. CDR3 size: 13 residues. V lost 9 bases, J lost 0 bases, and 11 bases lay in between. The DNA for the CDR3 is TGTGCCAGTGCAGGGGCGGCTAACTATGGCTACACCTTC. Translating gives CASAGAANYGYTF.

This clone was counted a few times. The chain is built from TRBV7-9 and TRBJ1-4; no clear D gene. The CDR3 sequence is 15 residues long. Germline loops: CDR1 SEHNR, CDR2 FQNEAQ (reference sequence). V lost 3 bases, J lost 4 bases, and 12 bases lay in between. CDR3 nucleotide sequence: TGTGCCAGCAGCTTGATCGAGGGCCGTAATGAAAAACTGTTTTTT. Residues: CASSLIEGRNEKLFF.

The V gene is TRBV7-2, the J gene TRBJ1-6; D perhaps matches TRBD1 (5 bases). CDR1 is SGHTA, CDR2 FQGNSA, per germline. Deletions cut 3 bases from V and 5 bases from J, with 11 bases between. The CDR3 loop spans 15 amino acids. CDR3 amino acids: CASSFRGENNSPLHF. CDR3 in DNA: TGTGCCAGCAGCTTCCGGGGGGAAAATAATTCACCCCTCCACTTT.

Concerning this clone: This is likely a read error, given that the CDR3 carries no conserved phenylalanine or tryptophan at its end. Because the CDR3's place on the DNA is in doubt, the DNA is left out and the CDR3 is given as listed by TCRdb. The chain is built from TRBV28 and TRBJ1-1; TRBD1 is the table's D call and was not checked against the DNA. Germline CDR1 MDHEN, CDR2 SYDVKM. The CDR3 has 10 residues if both end residues are counted. The CDR3 reads CATDRVDLHV.

The gene calls are TRBV12-3 or TRBV12-4 and TRBJ2-1; unclear D gene. CDR3 size: 12 residues. The V end was cut by 4 bases, the J end by 8 bases, with 9 bases between. CDR3 protein: CASSYQVYEQFF. The CDR3 DNA follows: TGTGCCAGCAGTTATCAGGTCTATGAGCAGTTCTTC.

The V gene is TRBV13, the J gene TRBJ2-7; 14 bases are a match to TRBD2. Looked up from germline, CDR1 is PRHDT and CDR2 is FYEKMQ (reference sequence). V lost 5 bases, J lost 5 bases, and 2 bases stayed unmatched. This CDR3 has 14 amino acids. The CDR3 sequence: CASSRTSGGNEQYF. The CDR3 bases are TGTGCCAGCAGCCGGACTAGCGGGGGGAACGAGCAGTACTTC.

The chain links TRBV21-1 to TRBJ2-1; the DNA was not used to check the table's D call, TRBD2. TRBV21-1 is designated a pseudogene. The CDR3 spans 14 residues. CDR3 sequence reads: CASSLSGGAVEQFF. CDR3 bases: TGTGCCAGCAGCCTCTCGGGGGGGGCTGTTGAGCAGTTCTTC.

The rearrangement uses TRBV9 and TRBJ2-1, with 13 bases matching TRBD2. V trimming: 3 bases; J trimming: 7 bases; junction bases outside the gene matches: 13. The CDR3 runs 18 residues. Looked up from germline, CDR1 is SGDLS and CDR2 is YYNGEE. The CDR3 DNA reads TGTGCCAGCAGCGCCCAGAGGGGGAGGGGACTAGCGGGGAATGAGCAGTTCTTC. Amino acid sequence: CASSAQRGRGLAGNEQFF.

V usage is TRBV6-5 and J usage is TRBJ2-7; D not resolved. Deletions cut 7 bases from V and 2 bases from J, with 6 bases between. This CDR3 region has 11 residues. Germline CDR1 and CDR2: MNHEY and SVGAGI. The CDR3 DNA reads as TGTGCCAGCACTACGGCCTACGAGCAGTACTTC. It codes for CASTTAYEQYF.

J is TRBJ1-1 and V is TRBV5-4; D is uncertain. V was pared by 3 bases and J by 2 bases, with 17 bases between. The CDR3 sequence is 16 residues long. Germline CDR1 reads SGHNT; CDR2 reads YYREEE (reference sequence). Here the CDR3 reads CASSSLGILGNTEAFF. The CDR3 DNA is TGTGCCAGCAGCTCACTAGGGATTCTGGGAAACACTGAAGCTTTCTTT.

Written as DNA, the CDR3 is TGTGCCAGCAGCCCACAAAGCGAGCAGTACTTC. Its protein is CASSPQSEQYF. This chain connects TRBV7-9 to TRBJ2-7; D gene ambiguous. The CDR3 contains 11 residues. CDR1 is SEHNR, CDR2 FQNEAQ, per germline (reference sequence). V lost 5 bases and J lost 6, with 8 bases in between.

The V gene is TRBV3-1 (or the pseudogene TRBV3-2), the J gene TRBJ2-1; 10 bases agree with TRBD2. The V and J ends lost 2 bases and 2 bases, in that order; junction bases with no gene match: 6. Germline assignment: CDR1 LGHDT and CDR2 YNNKEL (reference sequence). This CDR3 has 17 amino acids. The CDR3, as DNA: TGTGCCAGCAGCCAACAAATGACTAGCGGGCCCTACAATGAGCAGTTCTTC. Protein sequence: CASSQQMTSGPYNEQFF.

The rearrangement links TRBV28 to TRBJ1-3; D possibly corresponds to TRBD1 (5 bases). The V end lost 10 bases, the J end lost 3 bases, and 16 bases lay between the germline ends. This CDR3 comprises 14 residues. In germline, CDR1 is MDHEN, CDR2 SYDVKM. CDR3 loop: CATDLREGGNTIYF. The CDR3 DNA is TGTGCCACGGATCTCAGGGAAGGTGGAAACACCATATATTTT.

The chain couples TRBV27 to TRBJ2-3, with TRBD2 identical over 8 bases. The ends lost 5 bases at V and 5 bases at J; junction bases unmatched: 9. The CDR3 is 15 amino acids. The germline V gene encodes CDR1 MNHEY and CDR2 SMNVEV (reference sequence). CDR3 sequence (DNA): TGTGCCAGCAGTGTTGGTAGCGGGGTCGGAGATACGCAGTATTTT. This sequence encodes CASSVGSGVGDTQYF.

CDR3 in amino acids: CASSGASGGPNEQFF. The CDR3 DNA reads TGTGCCAGCAGTGGGGCTAGCGGGGGCCCCAATGAGCAGTTCTTC. The gene calls are TRBV5-4 and TRBJ2-1, with TRBD2 matching over 10 bases. The CDR3 covers 15 residues. Trimming removed 5 bases from V and 6 bases from J; junction bases left unmatched: 8. Per the germline V gene, CDR1 is SGHNT and CDR2 is YYREEE (reference sequence).

This clone was found once. This chain joins TRBV5-4 and TRBJ1-1, with a possible D match to TRBD1 (5 bases). Germline CDR1 SGHNT, CDR2 YYREEE (reference sequence). Trimming cost V 4 bases and J 4 bases, with 17 bases left between them. CDR3 length equals 15 residues. CDR3 loop: CASSPPRRGPTEAFF. The CDR3 bases are TGTGCCAGCAGCCCCCCTCGGAGGGGTCCCACTGAAGCTTTCTTT.

V and J are TRBV19 and TRBJ2-6, with D perhaps matching TRBD2 (6 bases). This CDR3 is built from 16 residues. The germline gives CDR1 LNHDA, CDR2 SQIVND (reference sequence). The germline V and J ends were trimmed by 6 bases and 0 bases, with 12 bases remaining between them. CDR3 nucleotides: TGTGCCAGTAGAGCCCCCGGGAGCTCTGGGGCCAACGTCCTGACTTTC. It yields the protein CASRAPGSSGANVLTF. Based on the CDR3 plus reference TRBV19 and TRBJ2-6, the full variable domain is DGGITQSPKYLFRKEGQNVTLSCEQNLNHDAMYWYRQDPGQGLRLIYYSQIVNDFQKGDIAEGYSVSREKKESFPLTVTSAQKNPTAFYLCASRAPGSSGANVLTFGAGSRLTVL.

V usage is TRBV21-1 and J usage is TRBJ2-3; the DNA was not used to check the table's D call, TRBD2. TRBV21-1 is classified as a pseudogene. The CDR3 loop spans 16 amino acids. CDR3 coding DNA: TGTGCCAGCAGCCCTCCTGCAGAGCGGTGCACAGATACGCAGTATTTT. It codes for CASSPPAERCTDTQYF.